This T cell receptor (beta chain) was identified during a study of cytomegalovirus exposure and HLA in healthy donors. Notes on the study in general: Later analysis identified a missense DCLRE1C variant that was linked to TCR beta V- and J-gene trimming.

Points on this clone: Its antigen is still unknown.

The PCR made use of 60 Vbeta and 13 Jbeta primers. Using immunoSEQ multiplex PCR, the repertoire was profiled, and TCRdb retains in-frame clones only, with some absent. The sample records more than 90,000 clones, approximately 80% being singletons. There are 15 residues in the CDR3. The V end was cut by 3 bases, the J end by 8 bases, with 14 bases between. Germline assignment: CDR1 MDHEN and CDR2 SYDVKM. This chain links TRBV28 with TRBJ1-6; perhaps TRBD1 as D (5 bases). The clonotype originates from a young man in good health and CMV-seropositive. Sequenced input: PBMCs. The chain's CDR3 is CASSFGGLYDSPLHF. The CDR3 nucleotides are TGTGCCAGCAGTTTCGGGGGGTTGTATGATTCACCCCTCCACTTT.